Detailed here is one TCR beta chain. The antigen is unknown. Full-length variable regions came from constant-region reverse primers plus semi-nested Nested Universal Primer A PCR. In TCRdb, the 5' RACE reads were re-called with MiXCR into one record per CDR3 protein. Of about 10,000 distinct CDR3 sequences listed, under 50% are singletons. Whole-study results and caveats: In terms of TCR gene usage, tumor memory CD4+ T cells clustered together with blood and lymph node memory CD4+ cells, as well as with lymph node naive CD4+ cells. Greatest tumor Treg TCR overlap was with tumor naive CD4+ cells. Whole repertoires were not studied in the larger cohort, only one V-J beta rearrangement.

This CDR3 has 14 amino acids. The V gene lost 8 bases and the J gene lost 1 base, with 14 bases spanning the gap. The germline gives CDR1 PRHDT, CDR2 FYEKMQ (reference sequence). Cells sorted as Tregs were CD4+, CD25+ and CD127-/low. This TCR derives from a female donor with breast cancer. Sample: Tregs sorted from a lymph node. The chain combines TRBV13 with TRBJ2-5, with D tentatively TRBD2 (6 bases). CDR3 residues: CASGFPSVQETQYF. The CDR3 DNA reads TGTGCCAGCGGATTCCCTAGCGTCCAAGAGACCCAGTACTTC.